The clone carrying this T cell receptor beta chain came up a few times. Its antigen remains unidentified. Time point: patch test 3, about 24 weeks after DPC sensitization. The treatment: therapeutic diphenylcyclopropenone sensitization with weekly scalp DPC. Staff drew blood before applying each patch test. In the original workflow: Counts of TCRs in each sample centred on a median of about 99,000 and extended from roughly 25,000 to 750,000. TCRdb reprocessed the RACE reads with MiXCR, giving one entry per CDR3 protein. TCRdb's processing, not the study's, gives the V and J calls here. The sample lists about 71,000 distinct CDR3 sequences, roughly 11% occurring once. The data were obtained in a study of human T cells and chemical hapten exposure. At the level of the study: From small differences in pooled library volume came most of the variation in per-sample TCR yields. General study findings and limits: Significantly more large CDR3 similarity clusters arose among expanded TCRs than among controls.

This specimen consisted of whole blood, obtained in connection with sensitization to the hapten diphenylcyclopropenone (DPC). This sequence originates from a woman aged 45-65 years with alopecia areata. Some clones in this sample may be carry-over from other donors' samples.

The CDR3 nucleotides are TGCGCCAGCAGTACCCCTCACCCGGGACAGGGGCCGGCGGGGGAGCTGTTTTTT. Translation gives CASSTPHPGQGPAGELFF. The J gene is TRBJ2-2, the V gene TRBV10-2; 10 nucleotides match TRBD1. CDR1 is WSHSY, CDR2 SAAADI, per germline. The junction had 17 bases not matched to a gene; V was cut back by 5 bases and J by 8 bases. CDR3 length: 18 amino acids.